This TCR beta chain is from a study of blood T cell repertoires in COVID-19. Study-level background: COVID-19 samples from acute and convalescent phases originated in the United States, Italy and Spain. Sources were T cells, B-cell-depleted T cells, or PBMCs; the material itself was cDNA or gDNA.

Trimming pared 3 bases from V and 7 bases from J, leaving 12 bases between. CDR3 size: 13 residues. The sample holds one count of this clone. Measured with immunoSEQ multiplex PCR; TCRdb has only the in-frame clones, and not every one. The sample has some 93,000 clones; 70% to 90% are singletons. The clonotype was recovered from a woman aged 80 or over with acute or convalescent COVID-19. The chain carries TRBV12-3 or TRBV12-4 and TRBJ1-2; perhaps TRBD1 as D (5 bases). The sample taken for sequencing was peripheral blood. The CDR3 here is CASSFGQGGGYTF. The CDR3 DNA reads TGTGCCAGCAGTTTTGGGCAGGGAGGTGGCTACACCTTC.